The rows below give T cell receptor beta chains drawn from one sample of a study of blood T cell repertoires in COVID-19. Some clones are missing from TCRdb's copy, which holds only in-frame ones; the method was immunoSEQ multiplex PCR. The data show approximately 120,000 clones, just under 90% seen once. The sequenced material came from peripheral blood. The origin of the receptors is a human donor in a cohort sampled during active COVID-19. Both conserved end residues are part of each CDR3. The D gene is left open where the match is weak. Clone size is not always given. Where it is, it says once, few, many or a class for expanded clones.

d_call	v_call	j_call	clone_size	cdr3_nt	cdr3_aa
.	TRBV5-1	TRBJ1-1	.	TGCGCCAGCAGCGTACAGCAGGCGCGGAACACTGAAGCTTTCTTT	CASSVQQARNTEAFF
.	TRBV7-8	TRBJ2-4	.	TGTGCCAGCAGCTTAGACAACGGGGGCATTCAGTACTTC	CASSLDNGGIQYF
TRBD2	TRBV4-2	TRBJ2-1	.	TGTGCCAGCAGCCAACGACTTTCTACTAGCGGGGGCTACAATGAGCAGTTCTTC	CASSQRLSTSGGYNEQFF
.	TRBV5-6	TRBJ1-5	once	TGTGCCAGCAGCTGGACAAAAGGCGGCAATCAGCCCCAGCATTTT	CASSWTKGGNQPQHF
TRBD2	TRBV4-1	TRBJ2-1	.	TGCGCCAGCAGCCAAGATTCCGACCCTAGGCGGGGGGCCTACAATGAGCAGTTCTTC	CASSQDSDPRRGAYNEQFF
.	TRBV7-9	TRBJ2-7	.	TGTGCCAGCAGCTTACAGGTGGACAGGTACTTC	CASSLQVDRYF
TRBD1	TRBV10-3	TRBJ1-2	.	TGTGCCATCAGTGAGATGCAGGGGGCGGGCGGCTACACCTTC	CAISEMQGAGGYTF
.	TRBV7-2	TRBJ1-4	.	TGTGCCAGCAAACAGGACAGAAGCAATGAAAAACTGTTTTTT	CASKQDRSNEKLFF
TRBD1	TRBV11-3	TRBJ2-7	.	TGTGCCAGCAGCTTATACCCCGGACAGGACTACGAGCAGTACTTC	CASSLYPGQDYEQYF
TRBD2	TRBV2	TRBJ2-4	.	TGTGCCAGCAGTGAAATCTCTAGCGGGGGGGCCTTGGCCAAAAACATTCAGTACTTC	CASSEISSGGALAKNIQYF
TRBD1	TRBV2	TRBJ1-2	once	TGTGCCAGCAATGTCGGGACAGGAGCTTATGGCTACACCTTC	CASNVGTGAYGYTF
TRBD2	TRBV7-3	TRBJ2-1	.	TGTGCCAGCAGCTTAGGGATGGGAGCGGGGAACAATGAGCAGTTCTTC	CASSLGMGAGNNEQFF
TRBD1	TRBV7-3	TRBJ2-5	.	TGTGCCAGCCGACCACCAGGGGGAGACCCCGTCGGAGAGACCCAGTACTTC	CASRPPGGDPVGETQYF
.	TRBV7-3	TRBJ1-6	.	TGTGCCAGCAGCTCCGAGTATAATTCACCCCTCCACTTT	CASSSEYNSPLHF
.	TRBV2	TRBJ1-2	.	TGTGCCAGCAGTGATTCAGACAGAGCACAGGGCTATAGTGGCTACACCTTC	CASSDSDRAQGYSGYTF
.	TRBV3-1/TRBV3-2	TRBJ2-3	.	TGTGCCAGCAGCCCAGGGCAAACATCCTTAGATACGCAGTATTTT	CASSPGQTSLDTQYF
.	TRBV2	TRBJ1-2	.	TGTGCCAGCATTAACCTGCTGGACAGCGATGCTTTCCGTCGAGGCTACACCTTC	CASINLLDSDAFRRGYTF
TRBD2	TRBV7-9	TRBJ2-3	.	TGTGCCAGCAGCTCAATAGCGGGAGGGCCCGGAGATACGCAGTATTTT	CASSSIAGGPGDTQYF
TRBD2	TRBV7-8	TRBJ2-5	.	TGTGCCAGCAGCAGCGGGGCAGCGGGAGGTCAAGAGACCCAGTACTTC	CASSSGAAGGQETQYF
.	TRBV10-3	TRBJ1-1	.	TGTGCCATCAGTGAAATGGGTCAGGGATATACTGAAGCTTTCTTT	CAISEMGQGYTEAFF
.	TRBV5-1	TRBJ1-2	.	TGCGCCAGCAGGATACAGGATAACTATGGCTACACCTTC	CASRIQDNYGYTF
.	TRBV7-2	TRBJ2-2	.	TGTGCCAGCAGCCTCGACAAAACTAACACCGGGGAGCTGTTTTTT	CASSLDKTNTGELFF
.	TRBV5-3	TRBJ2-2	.	TGTGCCAGAAGCTTGGAGGGGGCCGGGGAGCTGTTTTTT	CARSLEGAGELFF
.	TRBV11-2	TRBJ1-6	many	TGTGCCTCAAATGGGGTGACAGTTCATAATTCACCCCTCCACTTT	CASNGVTVHNSPLHF
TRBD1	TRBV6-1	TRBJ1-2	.	TGTGCCAGCAGTGCGGGAACCGACAGGGTCATTATAAACGGCTACACCTTC	CASSAGTDRVIINGYTF
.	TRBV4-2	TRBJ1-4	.	TGTGCCAGCACCTTGAGGTGGGGGGGTACTAATGAAAAACTGTTTTTT	CASTLRWGGTNEKLFF
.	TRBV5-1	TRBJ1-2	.	TGCGCCAGCAGCCGGACCAGTGACAGGCAGTATGGCTACACCTTC	CASSRTSDRQYGYTF
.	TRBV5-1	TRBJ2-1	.	TGCGCCAGCAGGTGGGCATTGGACTCCTACAATGAGCAGTTCTTC	CASRWALDSYNEQFF
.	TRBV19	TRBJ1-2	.	TGTGCCAGTAGTGACAGAGCCTATGGCTACACCTTC	CASSDRAYGYTF
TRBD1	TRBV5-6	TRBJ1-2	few	TGTGCCAGCAGCTTCCAGGGGGAAGATGGCTACACCTTC	CASSFQGEDGYTF
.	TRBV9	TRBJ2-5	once	TGTGCCAGCAGCGTAGCGGGCCGGGAATGGACCCAGTACTTC	CASSVAGREWTQYF
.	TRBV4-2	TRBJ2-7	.	TGTGCCAGCAGCCCCGGGGAAACCTACGAGCAGTACTTC	CASSPGETYEQYF
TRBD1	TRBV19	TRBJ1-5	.	TGTGCCAGTAGTACGGACAGGGATAAAGGTCAGCCCCAGCATTTT	CASSTDRDKGQPQHF
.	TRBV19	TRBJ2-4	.	TGTGCCAGTAGTCGAAGTTCGGGGGGCTTCGAAAACATTCAGTACTTC	CASSRSSGGFENIQYF
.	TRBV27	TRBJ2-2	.	TGTGCCAGCAGTTGGGGGACTGCAACCGGGGAGCTGTTTTTT	CASSWGTATGELFF
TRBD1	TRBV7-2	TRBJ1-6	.	TGTGCCAGCAAACCTAGGACAGGGGATTCACCCCTCCACTTT	CASKPRTGDSPLHF
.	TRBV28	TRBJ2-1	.	TGTGCCAGCAGTTTATGGGGTGACACAGCTAACAATGAGCAGTTCTTC	CASSLWGDTANNEQFF
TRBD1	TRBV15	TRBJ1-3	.	TGTGCCACCAGCAGAGGCAGGGGGCTTGGAAACACCATATATTTT	CATSRGRGLGNTIYF
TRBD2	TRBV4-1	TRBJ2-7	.	TGCGCCAGCAGCCTTCTAGCGGGAGTCCCCTACGAGCAGTACTTC	CASSLLAGVPYEQYF
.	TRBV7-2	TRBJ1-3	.	TGTGCCAGCAGCTTAGCGCAGCGCCCCTCTGGAAACACCATATATTTT	CASSLAQRPSGNTIYF
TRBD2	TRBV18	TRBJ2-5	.	TGTGCCAGCTCAACCCAGCGGGGGCGGCAAGAGACCCAGTACTTC	CASSTQRGRQETQYF
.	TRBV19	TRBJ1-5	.	TGTGCCAGTAGTATAGAGACAGGCAATCAGCCCCAGCATTTT	CASSIETGNQPQHF
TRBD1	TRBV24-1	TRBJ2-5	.	TGTGCCACCAGTGAAGGACAGGGGGTGGAGACCCAGTACTTC	CATSEGQGVETQYF
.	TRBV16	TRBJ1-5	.	TGTGCCAGCAGTGGCAGAAACAATCAGCCCCAGCATTTT	CASSGRNNQPQHF
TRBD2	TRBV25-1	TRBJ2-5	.	TGTGCCAGCAGTGCCCCCCCCGGGCGGGAGGTTGCGGAGACCCAGTACTTC	CASSAPPGREVAETQYF
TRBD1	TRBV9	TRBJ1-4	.	TGTGCCAGCAGCCAAAACAGGGGCGGCACTAATGAAAAACTGTTTTTT	CASSQNRGGTNEKLFF
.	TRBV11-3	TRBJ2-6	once	TGTGCCAGCAGCCTGTTGAGGGGGGCCAACGTCCTGACTTTC	CASSLLRGANVLTF
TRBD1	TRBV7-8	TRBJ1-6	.	TGTGCCAGCAGCTTAGCGGCAGGGGGTAGTTCACCCCTCCACTTT	CASSLAAGGSSPLHF
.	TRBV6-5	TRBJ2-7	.	TGTGCCAGCAGTTTGGAGAGTCGCTCCTACGAGCAGTACTTC	CASSLESRSYEQYF
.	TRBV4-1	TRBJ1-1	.	TGCGCCAGCAGCCAAGCCCCAGGGAAGGCTGAAGCTTTCTTT	CASSQAPGKAEAFF
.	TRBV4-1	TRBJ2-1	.	TGCGCCAGCAGCCAAAGCCCCTTGCGTCCCACCAACAATGAGCAGTTCTTC	CASSQSPLRPTNNEQFF
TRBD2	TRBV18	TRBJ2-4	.	TGTGCCAGCTCACCGGTTTCCCCTAGCGGGGTAGCCAAAAACATTCAGTACTTC	CASSPVSPSGVAKNIQYF
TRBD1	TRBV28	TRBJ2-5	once	TGTGCCAGCAGGCCTAACAGGGGGAGCCAAGAGACCCAGTACTTC	CASRPNRGSQETQYF
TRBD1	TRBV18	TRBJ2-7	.	TGTGCCAGCTCACCAGGGACAGGGGGCTCCTACGAGCAGTACTTC	CASSPGTGGSYEQYF
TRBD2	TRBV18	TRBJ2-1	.	TGTGCCAGCTCACCCTTAGCGGGGCTTTACAATGAGCAGTTCTTC	CASSPLAGLYNEQFF
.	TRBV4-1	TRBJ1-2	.	TGCGCCAGCAGCCAAGGGGGGCAGATTGGACAGAGCTATGGCTACACCTTC	CASSQGGQIGQSYGYTF
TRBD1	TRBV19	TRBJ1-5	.	TGTGCCAGTAGTACGACAGGGGGCCTACCTCAGCCCCAGCATTTT	CASSTTGGLPQPQHF
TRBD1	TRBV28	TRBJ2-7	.	TGTGCCAGCAGTAAGACAGGGTCCCACGAGCAGTACTTC	CASSKTGSHEQYF
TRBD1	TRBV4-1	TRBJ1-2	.	TGCGCCAGCAGCCAGGAGGGGGCCGAGAAGTATGGCTACACCTTC	CASSQEGAEKYGYTF